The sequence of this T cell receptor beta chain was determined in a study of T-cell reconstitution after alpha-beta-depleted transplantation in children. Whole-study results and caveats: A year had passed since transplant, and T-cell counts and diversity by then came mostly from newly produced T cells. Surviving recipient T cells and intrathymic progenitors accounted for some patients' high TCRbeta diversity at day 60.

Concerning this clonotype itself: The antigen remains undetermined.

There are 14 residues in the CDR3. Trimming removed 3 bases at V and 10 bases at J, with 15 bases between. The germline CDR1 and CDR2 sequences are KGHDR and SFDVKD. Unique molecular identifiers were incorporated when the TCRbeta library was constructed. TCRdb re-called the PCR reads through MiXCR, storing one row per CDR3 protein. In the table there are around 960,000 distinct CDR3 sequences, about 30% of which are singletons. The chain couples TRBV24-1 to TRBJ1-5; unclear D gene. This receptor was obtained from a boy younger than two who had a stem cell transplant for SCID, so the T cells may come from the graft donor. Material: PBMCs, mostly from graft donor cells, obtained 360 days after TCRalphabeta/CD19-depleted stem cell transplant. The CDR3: CATSDARKIQPQHF. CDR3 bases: TGTGCCACCAGTGATGCGCGGAAGATTCAACCCCAGCATTTT.